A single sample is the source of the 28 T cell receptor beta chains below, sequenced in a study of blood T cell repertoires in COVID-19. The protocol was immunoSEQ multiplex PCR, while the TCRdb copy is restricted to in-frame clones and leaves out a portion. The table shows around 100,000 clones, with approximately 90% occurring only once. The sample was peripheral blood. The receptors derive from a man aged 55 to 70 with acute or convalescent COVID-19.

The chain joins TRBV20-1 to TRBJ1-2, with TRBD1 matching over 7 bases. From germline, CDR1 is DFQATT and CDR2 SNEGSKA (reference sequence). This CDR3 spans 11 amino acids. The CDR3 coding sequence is TGCAGGACTCAGGGGGGCGGAGGCTACACCTTC. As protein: CRTQGGGGYTF.

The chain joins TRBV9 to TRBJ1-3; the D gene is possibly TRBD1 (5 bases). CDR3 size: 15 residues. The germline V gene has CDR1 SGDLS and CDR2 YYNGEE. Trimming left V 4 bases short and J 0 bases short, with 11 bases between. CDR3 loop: CASSPAGRSGNTIYF. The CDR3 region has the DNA TGTGCCAGCAGCCCGGCAGGGCGCTCTGGAAACACCATATATTTT.

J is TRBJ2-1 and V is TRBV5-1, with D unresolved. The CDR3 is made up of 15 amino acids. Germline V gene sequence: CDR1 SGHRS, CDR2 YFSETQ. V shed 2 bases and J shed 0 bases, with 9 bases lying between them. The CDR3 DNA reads TGCGCCAGCAGCTTAACACCTAGCTCCTACAATGAGCAGTTCTTC. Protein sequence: CASSLTPSSYNEQFF.

As DNA, the CDR3 is TGTGCCAGCAGCTTATCCGTGAACACTGAAGCTTTCTTT. Encoded protein: CASSLSVNTEAFF. The chain uses TRBV5-5 and TRBJ1-1; no clear D gene. CDR1 is SGHKS, CDR2 YYEKEE, per germline (reference sequence). The CDR3 spans 13 residues. Between the trimmed V and J ends, which lost 2 bases and 0 bases, there was a span of 5 bases.

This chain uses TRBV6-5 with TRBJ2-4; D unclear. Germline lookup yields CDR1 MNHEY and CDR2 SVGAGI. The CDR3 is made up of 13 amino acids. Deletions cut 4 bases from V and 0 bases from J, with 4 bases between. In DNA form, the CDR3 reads TGTGCCAGCAGTTCAGAAGCCAAAAACATTCAGTACTTC. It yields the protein CASSSEAKNIQYF.

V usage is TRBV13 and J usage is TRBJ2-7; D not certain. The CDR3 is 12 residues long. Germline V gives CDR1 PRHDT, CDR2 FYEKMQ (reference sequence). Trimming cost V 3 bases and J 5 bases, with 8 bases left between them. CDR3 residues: CASSLRIHEQYF. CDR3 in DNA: TGTGCCAGCAGCTTGCGGATACACGAGCAGTACTTC. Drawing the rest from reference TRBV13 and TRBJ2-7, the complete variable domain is AAGVIQSPRHLIKEKRETATLKCYPIPRHDTVYWYQQGPGQDPQFLISFYEKMQSDKGSIPDRFSAQQFSDYHSELNMSSLELGDSALYFCASSLRIHEQYFGPGTRLTVT.

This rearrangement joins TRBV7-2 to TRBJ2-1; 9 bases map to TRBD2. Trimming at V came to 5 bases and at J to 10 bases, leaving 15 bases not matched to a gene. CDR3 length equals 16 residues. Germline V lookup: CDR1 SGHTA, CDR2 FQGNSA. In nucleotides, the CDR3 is TGTGCCAGCAGCGCAATAGCGGGAGTAATTGTTGTGGAGCAGTTCTTC. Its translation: CASSAIAGVIVVEQFF.

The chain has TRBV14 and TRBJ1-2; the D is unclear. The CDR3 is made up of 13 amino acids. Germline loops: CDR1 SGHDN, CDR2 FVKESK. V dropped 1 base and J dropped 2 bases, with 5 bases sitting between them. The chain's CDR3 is CASSQVQNYGYTF. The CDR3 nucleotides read TGTGCCAGCAGCCAAGTCCAAAACTATGGCTACACCTTC.

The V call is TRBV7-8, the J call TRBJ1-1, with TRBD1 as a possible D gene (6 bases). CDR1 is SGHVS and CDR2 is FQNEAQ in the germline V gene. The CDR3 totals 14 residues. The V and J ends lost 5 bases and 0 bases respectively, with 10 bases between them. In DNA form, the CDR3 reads TGTGCCAGCAGCCCCGAGGGGGTGAACACTGAAGCTTTCTTT. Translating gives CASSPEGVNTEAFF.

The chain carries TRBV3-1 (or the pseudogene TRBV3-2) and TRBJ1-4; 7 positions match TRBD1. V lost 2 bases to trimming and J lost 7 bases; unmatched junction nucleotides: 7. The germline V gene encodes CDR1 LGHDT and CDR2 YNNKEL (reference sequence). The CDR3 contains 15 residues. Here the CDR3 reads CASSQRDRPGEKLFF. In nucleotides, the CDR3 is TGTGCCAGCAGCCAAAGGGACAGACCGGGTGAAAAACTGTTTTTT.

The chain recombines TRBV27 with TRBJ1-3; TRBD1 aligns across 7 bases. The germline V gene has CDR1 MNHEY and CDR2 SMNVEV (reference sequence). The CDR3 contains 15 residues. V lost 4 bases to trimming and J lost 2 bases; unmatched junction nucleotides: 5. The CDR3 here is CASSSRQGAGNTIYF. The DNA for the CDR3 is TGTGCCAGCAGTTCCCGACAGGGCGCTGGAAACACCATATATTTT.

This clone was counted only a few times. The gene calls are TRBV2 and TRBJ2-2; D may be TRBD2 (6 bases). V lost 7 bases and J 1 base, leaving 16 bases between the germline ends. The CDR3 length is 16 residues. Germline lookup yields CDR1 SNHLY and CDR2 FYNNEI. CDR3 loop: CASTMGGVGNTGELFF. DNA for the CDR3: TGTGCCAGCACTATGGGCGGGGTAGGGAACACCGGGGAGCTGTTTTTT.

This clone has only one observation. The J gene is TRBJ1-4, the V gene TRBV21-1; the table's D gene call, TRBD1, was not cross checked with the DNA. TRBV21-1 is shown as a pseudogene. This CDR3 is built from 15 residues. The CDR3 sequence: CASSKNGRPNEKLFF. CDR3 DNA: TGTGCCAGCAGCAAGAACGGCAGGCCAAATGAAAAACTGTTTTTT.

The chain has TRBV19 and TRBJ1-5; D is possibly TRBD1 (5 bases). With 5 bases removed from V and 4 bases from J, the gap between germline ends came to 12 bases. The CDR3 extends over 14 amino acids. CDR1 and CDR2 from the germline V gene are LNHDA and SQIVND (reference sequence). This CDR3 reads CASSYGGGNQPQHF. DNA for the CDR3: TGTGCCAGTAGTTACGGGGGTGGGAATCAGCCCCAGCATTTT. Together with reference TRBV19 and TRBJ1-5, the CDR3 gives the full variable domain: DGGITQSPKYLFRKEGQNVTLSCEQNLNHDAMYWYRQDPGQGLRLIYYSQIVNDFQKGDIAEGYSVSREKKESFPLTVTSAQKNPTAFYLCASSYGGGNQPQHFGDGTRLSIL.

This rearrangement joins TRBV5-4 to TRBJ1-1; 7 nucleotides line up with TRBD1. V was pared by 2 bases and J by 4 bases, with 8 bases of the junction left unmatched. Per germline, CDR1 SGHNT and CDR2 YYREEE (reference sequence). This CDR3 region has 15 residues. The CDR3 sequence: CASSLATGRTTEAFF. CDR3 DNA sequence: TGTGCCAGCAGCTTAGCGACAGGGAGGACCACTGAAGCTTTCTTT.

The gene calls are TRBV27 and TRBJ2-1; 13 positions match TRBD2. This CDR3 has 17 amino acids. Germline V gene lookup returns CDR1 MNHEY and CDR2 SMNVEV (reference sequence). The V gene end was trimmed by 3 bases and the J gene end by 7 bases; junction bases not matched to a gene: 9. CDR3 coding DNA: TGTGCCAGCAGTTTCATTGGGACTAGCGGGATAGGAAATGAGCAGTTCTTC. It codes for CASSFIGTSGIGNEQFF.

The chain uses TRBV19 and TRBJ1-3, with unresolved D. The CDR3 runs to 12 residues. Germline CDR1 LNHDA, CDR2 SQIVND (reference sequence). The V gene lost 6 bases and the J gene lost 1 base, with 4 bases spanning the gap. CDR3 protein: CASSPSGNTIYF. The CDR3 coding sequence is TGTGCCAGTAGCCCTTCTGGAAACACCATATATTTT.

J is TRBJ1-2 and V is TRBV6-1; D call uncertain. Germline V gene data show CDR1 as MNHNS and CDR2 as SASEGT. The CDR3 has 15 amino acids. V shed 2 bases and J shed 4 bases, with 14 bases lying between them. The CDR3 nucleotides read TGTGCCAGCAGTGAATTCCACAGATTGGGCTATGGCTACACCTTC. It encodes CASSEFHRLGYGYTF.

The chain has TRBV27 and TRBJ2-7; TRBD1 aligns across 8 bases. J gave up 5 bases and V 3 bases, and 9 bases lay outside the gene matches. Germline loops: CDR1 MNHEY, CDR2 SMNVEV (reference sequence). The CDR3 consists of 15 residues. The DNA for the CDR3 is TGTGCCAGCAGTTTTTTGGACAGGGTGGGCCACGAGCAGTACGTC. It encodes CASSFLDRVGHEQYV.

CDR3 loop: CASSLASGGGYEQYV. The CDR3 coding sequence is TGTGCCAGCAGCTTAGCGTCGGGGGGCGGCTACGAGCAGTACGTC. This chain links TRBV11-1 with TRBJ2-7; perhaps TRBD2 as D (7 bases). Trimming cost V 0 bases and J 3 bases, with 12 bases left between them. This CDR3 has 15 residues. Germline-derived CDR1 and CDR2 are SGHAT and FQDESV (reference sequence).

CDR3 nucleotides: TGTGCCACCAGCAGAGATAGAGGACAGGCGCGCAATCAGCCCCAGCATTTT. It codes for CATSRDRGQARNQPQHF. The rearrangement uses TRBV15 and TRBJ1-5, with 7 bases matching TRBD1. Germline V gene lookup returns CDR1 LNHNV and CDR2 YYDKDF (reference sequence). V was clipped by 0 bases and J by 2 bases; unmatched bases: 7. The CDR3 runs 17 residues.

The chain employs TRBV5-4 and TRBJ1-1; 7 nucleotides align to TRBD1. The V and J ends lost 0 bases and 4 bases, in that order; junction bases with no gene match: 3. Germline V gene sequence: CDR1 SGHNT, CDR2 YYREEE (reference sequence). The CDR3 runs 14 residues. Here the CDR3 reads CASSLGQGSTEAFF. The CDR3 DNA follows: TGTGCCAGCAGCTTGGGACAGGGAAGCACTGAAGCTTTCTTT.

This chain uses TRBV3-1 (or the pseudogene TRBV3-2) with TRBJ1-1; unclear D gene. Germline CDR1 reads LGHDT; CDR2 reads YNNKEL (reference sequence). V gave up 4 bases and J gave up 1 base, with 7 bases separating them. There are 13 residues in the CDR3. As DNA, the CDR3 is TGTGCCAGCAGCCGAACACAGAACACTGAAGCTTTCTTT. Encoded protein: CASSRTQNTEAFF.

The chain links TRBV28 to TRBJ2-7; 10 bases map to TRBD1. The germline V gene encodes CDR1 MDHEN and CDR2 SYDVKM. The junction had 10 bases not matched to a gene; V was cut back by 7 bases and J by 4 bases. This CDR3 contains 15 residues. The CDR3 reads CASTPTGQGHYEQYV. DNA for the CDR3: TGTGCCAGCACCCCAACGGGACAGGGGCATTACGAGCAGTACGTC.

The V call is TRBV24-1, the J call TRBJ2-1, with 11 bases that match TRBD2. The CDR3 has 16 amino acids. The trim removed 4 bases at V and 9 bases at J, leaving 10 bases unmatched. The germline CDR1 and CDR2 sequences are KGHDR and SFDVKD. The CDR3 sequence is CATSESIGTSGREQFF. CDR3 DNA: TGTGCCACCAGTGAGTCAATCGGGACTAGCGGCCGTGAGCAGTTCTTC.

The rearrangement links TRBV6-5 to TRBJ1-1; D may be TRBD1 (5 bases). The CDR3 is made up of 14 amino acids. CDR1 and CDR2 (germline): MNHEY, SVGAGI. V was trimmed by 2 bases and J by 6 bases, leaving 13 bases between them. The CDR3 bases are TGTGCCAGCAGTTACGTCGGCAGGGCTTCTGAAGCTTTCTTT. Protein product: CASSYVGRASEAFF.

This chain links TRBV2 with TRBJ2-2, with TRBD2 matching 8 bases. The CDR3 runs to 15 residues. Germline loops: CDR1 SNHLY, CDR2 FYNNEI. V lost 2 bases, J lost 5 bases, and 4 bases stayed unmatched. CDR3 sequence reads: CASSEFSSGTGELFF. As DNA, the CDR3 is TGTGCCAGCAGTGAATTTTCTAGCGGGACCGGGGAGCTGTTTTTT.

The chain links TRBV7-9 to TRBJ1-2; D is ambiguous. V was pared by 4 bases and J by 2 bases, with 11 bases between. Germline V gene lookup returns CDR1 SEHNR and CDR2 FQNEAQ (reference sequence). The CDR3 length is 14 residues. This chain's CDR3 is CASSSVPGNYGYTF. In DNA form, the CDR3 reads TGTGCCAGCAGCTCAGTCCCGGGGAACTATGGCTACACCTTC.